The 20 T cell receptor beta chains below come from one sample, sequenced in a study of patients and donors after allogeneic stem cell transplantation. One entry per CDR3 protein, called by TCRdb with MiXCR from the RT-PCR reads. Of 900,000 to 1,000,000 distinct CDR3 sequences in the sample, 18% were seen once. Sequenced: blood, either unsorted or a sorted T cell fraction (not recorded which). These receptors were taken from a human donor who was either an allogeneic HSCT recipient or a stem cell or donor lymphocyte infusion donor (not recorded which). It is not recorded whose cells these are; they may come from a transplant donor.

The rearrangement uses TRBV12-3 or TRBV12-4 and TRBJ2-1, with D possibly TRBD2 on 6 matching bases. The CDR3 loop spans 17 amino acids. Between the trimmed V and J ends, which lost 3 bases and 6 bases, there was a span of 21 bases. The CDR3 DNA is TGTGCCAGCAGTTTTTCGGTTAGCCTAAGCGGGCGCAATGAGCAGTTCTTC. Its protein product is CASSFSVSLSGRNEQFF.

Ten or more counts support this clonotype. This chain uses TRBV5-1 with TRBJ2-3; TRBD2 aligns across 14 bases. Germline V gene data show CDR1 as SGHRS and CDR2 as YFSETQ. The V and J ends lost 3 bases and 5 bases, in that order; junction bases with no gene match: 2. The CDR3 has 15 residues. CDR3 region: CASSWTSGGKDTQYF. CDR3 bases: TGCGCCAGCAGCTGGACTAGCGGGGGGAAAGATACGCAGTATTTT.

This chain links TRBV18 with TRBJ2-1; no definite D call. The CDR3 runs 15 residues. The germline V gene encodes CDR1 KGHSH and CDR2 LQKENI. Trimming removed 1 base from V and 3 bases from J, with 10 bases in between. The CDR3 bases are TGTGCCAGCTCACCACGCCCCGAGGTCTACAATGAGCAGTTCTTC. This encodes CASSPRPEVYNEQFF. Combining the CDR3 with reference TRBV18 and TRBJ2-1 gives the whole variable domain NAGVMQNPRHLVRRRGQEARLRCSPMKGHSHVYWYRQLPEEGLKFMVYLQKENIIDESGMPKERFSAEFPKEGPSILRIQQVVRGDSAAYFCASSPRPEVYNEQFFGPGTRLTVL.

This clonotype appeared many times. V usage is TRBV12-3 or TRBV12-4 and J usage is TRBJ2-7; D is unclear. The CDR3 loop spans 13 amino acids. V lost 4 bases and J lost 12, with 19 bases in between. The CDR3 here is CASSSLNPGRLYF. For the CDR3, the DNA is TGTGCCAGCAGTTCCCTGAATCCAGGTCGGTTGTACTTC.

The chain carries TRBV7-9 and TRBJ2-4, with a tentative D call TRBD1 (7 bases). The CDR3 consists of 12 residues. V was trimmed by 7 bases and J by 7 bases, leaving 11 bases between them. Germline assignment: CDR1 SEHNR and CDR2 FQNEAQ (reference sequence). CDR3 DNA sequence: TGTGCCAGCAATTCAGGGGGGAACATTCAGTACTTC. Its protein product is CASNSGGNIQYF. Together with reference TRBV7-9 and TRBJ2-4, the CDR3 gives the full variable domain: DTGVSQNPRHKITKRGQNVTFRCDPISEHNRLYWYRQTLGQGPEFLTYFQNEAQLEKSRLLSDRFSAERPKGSFSTLEIQRTEQGDSAMYLCASNSGGNIQYFGAGTRLSVL.

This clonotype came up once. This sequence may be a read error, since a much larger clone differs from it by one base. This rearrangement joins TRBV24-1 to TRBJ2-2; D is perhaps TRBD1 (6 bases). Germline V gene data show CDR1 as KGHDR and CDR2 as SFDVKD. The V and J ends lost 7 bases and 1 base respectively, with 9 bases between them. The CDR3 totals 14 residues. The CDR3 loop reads CATRGAGNTGELFF. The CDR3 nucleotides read TGTGCCACCAGGGGGGCAGGGAACACCGGGGAGCTGTTTTTT.

The CDR3 loop reads CASHQRALSEQFF. The CDR3 DNA is TGTGCCAGCCATCAGAGGGCTCTGAGTGAGCAGTTCTTC. The chain uses TRBV6-1 and TRBJ2-1, with a weak D call TRBD2 (5 bases). This CDR3 spans 13 amino acids. V lost 8 bases and J 9 bases, leaving 17 bases between the germline ends. The germline gives CDR1 MNHNS, CDR2 SASEGT.

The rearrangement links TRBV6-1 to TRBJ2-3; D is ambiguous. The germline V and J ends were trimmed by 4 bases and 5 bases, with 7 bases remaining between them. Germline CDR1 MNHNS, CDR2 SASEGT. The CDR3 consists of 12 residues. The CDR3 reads CASSVALDTQYF. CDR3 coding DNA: TGTGCCAGCAGTGTAGCACTAGATACGCAGTATTTT.

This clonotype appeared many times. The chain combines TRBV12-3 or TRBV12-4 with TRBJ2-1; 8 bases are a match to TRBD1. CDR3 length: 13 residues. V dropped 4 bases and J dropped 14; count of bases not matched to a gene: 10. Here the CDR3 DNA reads TGTGCCAGCAGTTCCGAGGACAGGGTGGGGGAGTTCTTC. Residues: CASSSEDRVGEFF.

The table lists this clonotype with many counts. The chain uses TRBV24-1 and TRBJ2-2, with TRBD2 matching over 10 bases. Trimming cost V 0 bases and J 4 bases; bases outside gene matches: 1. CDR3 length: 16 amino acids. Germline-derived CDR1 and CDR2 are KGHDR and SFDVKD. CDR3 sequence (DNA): TGTGCCACCAGTGATTTGACTAGCGGGACCACCGGGGAGCTGTTTTTT. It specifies CATSDLTSGTTGELFF.

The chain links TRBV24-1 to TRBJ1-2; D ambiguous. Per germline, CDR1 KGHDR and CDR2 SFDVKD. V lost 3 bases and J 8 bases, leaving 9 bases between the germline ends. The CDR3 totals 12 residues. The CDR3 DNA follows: TGTGCCACCAGTGATGGAGGGCGAGGCTACACCTTC. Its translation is CATSDGGRGYTF.

The CDR3 region is CAWSVRGQHNQPQHF. CDR3 DNA sequence: TGTGCCTGGAGTGTAAGGGGGCAGCACAATCAGCCCCAGCATTTT. This chain connects TRBV30 to TRBJ1-5; the match to TRBD1 covers 7 bases. Germline V gene lookup returns CDR1 GTSNPN and CDR2 SVGIG (reference sequence). This CDR3 has 15 residues. V shed 0 bases and J 3 bases; nucleotides not matched to a gene: 5. Filled out from reference TRBV30 and TRBJ1-5, the complete variable domain reads SQTIHQWPATLVQPVGSPLSLECTVEGTSNPNLYWYRQAAGRGLQLLFYSVGIGQISSEVPQNLSASRPQDRQFILSSKKLLLSDSGFYLCAWSVRGQHNQPQHFGDGTRLSIL.

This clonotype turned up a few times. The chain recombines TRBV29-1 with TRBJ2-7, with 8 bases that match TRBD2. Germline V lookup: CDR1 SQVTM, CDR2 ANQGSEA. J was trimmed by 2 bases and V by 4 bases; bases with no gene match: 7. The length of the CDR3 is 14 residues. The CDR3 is CSVAGSGTTYEQYF. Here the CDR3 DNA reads TGCAGCGTTGCGGGTAGCGGGACTACCTACGAGCAGTACTTC.

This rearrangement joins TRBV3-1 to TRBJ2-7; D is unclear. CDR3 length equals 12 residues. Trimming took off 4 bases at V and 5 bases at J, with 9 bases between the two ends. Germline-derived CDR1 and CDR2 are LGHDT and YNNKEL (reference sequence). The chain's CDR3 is CASSLHGNEQYF. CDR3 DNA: TGTGCCAGCAGCCTCCACGGAAACGAGCAGTACTTC.

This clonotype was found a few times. The CDR3 nucleotides read TGTGCTAGTGGTGCCCGGACAGCCACCCCTGAGGATACGCAGTATTTT. Residues: CASGARTATPEDTQYF. V and J are TRBV12-5 and TRBJ2-3, with D possibly matching TRBD1 (6 bases). Trimming removed 5 bases from V and 6 bases from J, with 21 bases in between. There are 16 residues in the CDR3. The V gene's germline CDR1 is LGHNT and CDR2 FRNRAP.

CDR3 region: CASSESGTIYEQYF. The CDR3 nucleotides are TGTGCCAGCAGTGAATCCGGGACCATCTACGAGCAGTACTTC. V usage is TRBV25-1 and J usage is TRBJ2-7; D possibly uses TRBD1 or TRBD2 (5 bases each). Germline V gives CDR1 MGHDK, CDR2 SYGVNS. The germline V and J ends were trimmed by 1 base and 3 bases, with 10 bases remaining between them. This CDR3 comprises 14 residues.

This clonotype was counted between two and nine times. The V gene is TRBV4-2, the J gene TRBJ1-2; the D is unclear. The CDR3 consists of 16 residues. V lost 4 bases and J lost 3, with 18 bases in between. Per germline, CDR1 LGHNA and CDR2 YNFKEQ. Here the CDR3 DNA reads TGTGCCAGCAGCCCCGGTGGAGGGCCGGGATACTATGGCTACACCTTC. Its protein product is CASSPGGGPGYYGYTF.

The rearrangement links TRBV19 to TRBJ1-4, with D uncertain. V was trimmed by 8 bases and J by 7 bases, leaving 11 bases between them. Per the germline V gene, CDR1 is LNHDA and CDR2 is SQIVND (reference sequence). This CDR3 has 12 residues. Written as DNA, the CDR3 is TGTGCCAGTGGGGTGATGGGTGAAAAACTGTTTTTT. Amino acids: CASGVMGEKLFF.

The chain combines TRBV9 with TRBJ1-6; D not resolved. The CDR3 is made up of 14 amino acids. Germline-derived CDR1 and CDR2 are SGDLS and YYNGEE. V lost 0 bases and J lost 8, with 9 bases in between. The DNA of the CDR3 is TGTGCCAGCAGCGTAGGAGGCGGGGATTCACCCCTCCACTTT. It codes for CASSVGGGDSPLHF.

CDR3 DNA sequence: TGTGCCAGCAGCCAGATATCGAGACGGGGATACACTGAAGCTTTCTTT. Translation gives CASSQISRRGYTEAFF. The rearrangement links TRBV4-2 to TRBJ1-1; D is undetermined. The ends were cut back, 3 bases at V and 3 bases at J, with 17 bases in the middle. The CDR3 runs 16 residues. Germline-derived CDR1 and CDR2 are LGHNA and YNFKEQ.